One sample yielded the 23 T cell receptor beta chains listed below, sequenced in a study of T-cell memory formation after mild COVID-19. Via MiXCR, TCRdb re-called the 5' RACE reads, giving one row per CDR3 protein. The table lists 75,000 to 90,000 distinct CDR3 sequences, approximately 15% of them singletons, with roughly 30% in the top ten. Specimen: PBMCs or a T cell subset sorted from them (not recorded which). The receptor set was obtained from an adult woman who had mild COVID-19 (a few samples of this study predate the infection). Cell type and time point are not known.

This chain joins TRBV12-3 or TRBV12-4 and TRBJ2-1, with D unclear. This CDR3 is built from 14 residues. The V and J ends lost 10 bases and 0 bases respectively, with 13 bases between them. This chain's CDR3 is CATTRLSSYNEQFF. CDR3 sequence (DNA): TGTGCCACCACTCGGCTGAGCTCCTACAATGAGCAGTTCTTC.

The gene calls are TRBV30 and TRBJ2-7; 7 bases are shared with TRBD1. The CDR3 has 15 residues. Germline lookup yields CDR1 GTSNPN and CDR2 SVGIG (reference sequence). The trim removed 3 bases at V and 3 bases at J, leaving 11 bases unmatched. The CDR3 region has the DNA TGTGCCTGGAGCCAGTGGCAGGGGGTTTTCTACGAGCAGTACTTC. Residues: CAWSQWQGVFYEQYF.

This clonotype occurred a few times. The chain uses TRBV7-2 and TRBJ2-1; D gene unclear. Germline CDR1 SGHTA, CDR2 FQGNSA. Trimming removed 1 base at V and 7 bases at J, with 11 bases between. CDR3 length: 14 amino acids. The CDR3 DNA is TGTGCCAGCAGCTTAGTCGGCCCTATGAATGAGCAGTTCTTC. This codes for CASSLVGPMNEQFF. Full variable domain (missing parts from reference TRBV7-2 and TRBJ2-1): GAGVSQSPSNKVTEKGKDVELRCDPISGHTALYWYRQSLGQGLEFLIYFQGNSAPDKSGLPSDRFSAERTGGSVSTLTIQRTQQEDSAVYLCASSLVGPMNEQFFGPGTRLTVL.

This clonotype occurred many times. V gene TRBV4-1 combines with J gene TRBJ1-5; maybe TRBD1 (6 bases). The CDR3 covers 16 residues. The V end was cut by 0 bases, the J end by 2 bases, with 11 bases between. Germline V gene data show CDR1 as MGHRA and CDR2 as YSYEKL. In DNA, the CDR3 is TGCGCCAGCAGCCAAGATCGAAGGGGGGGCAATCAGCCCCAGCATTTT. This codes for CASSQDRRGGNQPQHF.

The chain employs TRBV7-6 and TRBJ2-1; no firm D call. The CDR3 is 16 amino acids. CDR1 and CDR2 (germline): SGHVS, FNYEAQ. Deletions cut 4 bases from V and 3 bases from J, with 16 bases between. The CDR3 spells CASSSPHGPFYNEQFF. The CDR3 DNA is TGTGCCAGCAGCTCCCCCCATGGGCCCTTCTACAATGAGCAGTTCTTC.

In nucleotides, the CDR3 is TGCAGCGTTGAAGGGGGAGAAGAGACCCAGTACTTC. It translates to CSVEGGEETQYF. The chain links TRBV29-1 to TRBJ2-5; D is possibly TRBD2 (5 bases). V was pared by 1 base and J by 3 bases, with 6 bases between. Germline lookup yields CDR1 SQVTM and CDR2 ANQGSEA. The CDR3 contains 12 residues.

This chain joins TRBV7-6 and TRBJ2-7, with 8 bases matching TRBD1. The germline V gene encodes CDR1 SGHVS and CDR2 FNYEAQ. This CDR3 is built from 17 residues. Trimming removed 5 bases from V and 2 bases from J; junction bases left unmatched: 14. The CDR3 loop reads CASSPYTGQGFTYEQYF. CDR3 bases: TGTGCCAGCAGCCCATATACAGGACAGGGCTTTACCTACGAGCAGTACTTC.

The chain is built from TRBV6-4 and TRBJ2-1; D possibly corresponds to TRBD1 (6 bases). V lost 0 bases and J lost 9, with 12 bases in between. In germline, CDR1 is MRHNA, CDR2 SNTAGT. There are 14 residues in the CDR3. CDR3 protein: CASSDSTGPSEQFF. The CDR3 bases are TGTGCCAGCAGTGACTCGACAGGTCCCAGTGAGCAGTTCTTC.

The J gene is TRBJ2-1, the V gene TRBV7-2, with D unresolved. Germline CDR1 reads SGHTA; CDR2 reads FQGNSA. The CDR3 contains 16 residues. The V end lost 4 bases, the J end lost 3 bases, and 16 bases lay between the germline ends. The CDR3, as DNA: TGTGCCAGCAGCTCTAGGATAAGTGGTTACTACAATGAGCAGTTCTTC. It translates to CASSSRISGYYNEQFF. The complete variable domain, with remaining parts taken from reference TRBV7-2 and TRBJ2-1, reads GAGVSQSPSNKVTEKGKDVELRCDPISGHTALYWYRQSLGQGLEFLIYFQGNSAPDKSGLPSDRFSAERTGGSVSTLTIQRTQQEDSAVYLCASSSRISGYYNEQFFGPGTRLTVL.

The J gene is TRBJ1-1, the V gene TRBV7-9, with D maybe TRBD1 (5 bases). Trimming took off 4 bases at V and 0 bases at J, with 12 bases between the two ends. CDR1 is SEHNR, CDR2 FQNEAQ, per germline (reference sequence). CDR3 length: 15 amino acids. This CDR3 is CASSSGTHVNTEAFF. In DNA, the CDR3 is TGTGCCAGCAGCTCAGGGACGCACGTGAACACTGAAGCTTTCTTT.

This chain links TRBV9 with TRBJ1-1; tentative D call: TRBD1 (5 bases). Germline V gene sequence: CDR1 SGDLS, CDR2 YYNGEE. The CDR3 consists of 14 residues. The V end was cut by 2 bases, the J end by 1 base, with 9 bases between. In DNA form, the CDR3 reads TGTGCCAGCAGCGTGAATCAGGGGAACACTGAAGCTTTCTTT. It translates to CASSVNQGNTEAFF.

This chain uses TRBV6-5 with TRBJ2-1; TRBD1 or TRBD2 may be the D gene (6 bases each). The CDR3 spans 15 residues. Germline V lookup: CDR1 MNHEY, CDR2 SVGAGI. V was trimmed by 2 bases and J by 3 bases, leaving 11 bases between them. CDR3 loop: CASSYGGGGYNEQFF. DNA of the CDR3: TGTGCCAGCAGTTACGGCGGAGGGGGCTACAATGAGCAGTTCTTC.

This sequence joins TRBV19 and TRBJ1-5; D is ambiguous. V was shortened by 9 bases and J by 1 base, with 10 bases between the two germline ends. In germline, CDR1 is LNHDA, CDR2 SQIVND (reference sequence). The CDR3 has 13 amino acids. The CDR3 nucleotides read TGTGCCAGCAGCGGGAACAGCAATCAGCCCCAGCATTTT. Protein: CASSGNSNQPQHF.

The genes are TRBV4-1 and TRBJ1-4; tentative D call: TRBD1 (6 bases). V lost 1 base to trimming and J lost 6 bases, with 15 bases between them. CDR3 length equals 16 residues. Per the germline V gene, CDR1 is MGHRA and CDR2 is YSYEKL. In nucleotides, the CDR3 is TGCGCCAGCAGCCAAGTGGAGGACAGTTACTATGAAAAACTGTTTTTT. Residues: CASSQVEDSYYEKLFF.

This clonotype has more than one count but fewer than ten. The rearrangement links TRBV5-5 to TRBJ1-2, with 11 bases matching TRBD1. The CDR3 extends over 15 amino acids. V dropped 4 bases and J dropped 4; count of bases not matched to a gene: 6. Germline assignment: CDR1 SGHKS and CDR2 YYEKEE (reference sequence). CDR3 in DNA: TGTGCCAGCAGCCACGGACAGGGGGCTTTCTATGGCTACACCTTC. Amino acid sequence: CASSHGQGAFYGYTF.

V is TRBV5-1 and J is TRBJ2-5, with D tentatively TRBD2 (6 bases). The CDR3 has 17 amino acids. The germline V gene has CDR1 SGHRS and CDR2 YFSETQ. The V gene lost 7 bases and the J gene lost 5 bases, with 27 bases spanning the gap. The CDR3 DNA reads TGCGCCAGCTCAACCCACGTGGGGGGATCGTGGGAGGAGACCCAGTACTTC. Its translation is CASSTHVGGSWEETQYF. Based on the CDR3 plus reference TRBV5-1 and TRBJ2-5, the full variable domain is KAGVTQTPRYLIKTRGQQVTLSCSPISGHRSVSWYQQTPGQGLQFLFEYFSETQRNKGNFPGRFSGRQFSNSRSEMNVSTLELGDSALYLCASSTHVGGSWEETQYFGPGTRLLVL.

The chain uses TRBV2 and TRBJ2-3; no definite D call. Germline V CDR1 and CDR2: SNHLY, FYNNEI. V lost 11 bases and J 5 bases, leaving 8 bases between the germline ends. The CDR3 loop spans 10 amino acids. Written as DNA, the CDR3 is TGTGCCGGACGGAGAGATACGCAGTATTTT. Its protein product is CAGRRDTQYF.

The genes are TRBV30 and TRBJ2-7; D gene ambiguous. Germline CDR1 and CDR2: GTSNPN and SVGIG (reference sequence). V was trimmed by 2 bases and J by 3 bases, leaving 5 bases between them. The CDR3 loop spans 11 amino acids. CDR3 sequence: CAWSTNYEQYF. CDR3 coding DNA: TGTGCCTGGAGTACTAACTACGAGCAGTACTTC. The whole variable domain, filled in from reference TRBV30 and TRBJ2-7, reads SQTIHQWPATLVQPVGSPLSLECTVEGTSNPNLYWYRQAAGRGLQLLFYSVGIGQISSEVPQNLSASRPQDRQFILSSKKLLLSDSGFYLCAWSTNYEQYFGPGTRLTVT.

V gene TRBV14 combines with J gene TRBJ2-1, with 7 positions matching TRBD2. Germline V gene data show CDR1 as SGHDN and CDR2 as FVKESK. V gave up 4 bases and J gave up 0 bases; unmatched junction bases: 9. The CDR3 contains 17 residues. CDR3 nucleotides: TGTGCCAGCAGCCCCGCGGGGCTAGCGGTCTCCTACAATGAGCAGTTCTTC. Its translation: CASSPAGLAVSYNEQFF.

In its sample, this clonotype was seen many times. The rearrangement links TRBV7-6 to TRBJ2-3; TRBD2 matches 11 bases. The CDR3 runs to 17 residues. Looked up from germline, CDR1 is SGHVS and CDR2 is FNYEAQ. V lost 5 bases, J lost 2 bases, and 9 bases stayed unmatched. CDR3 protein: CASSPRTSGSLTDTQYF. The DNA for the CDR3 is TGTGCCAGCAGCCCACGGACTAGCGGGTCGCTCACAGATACGCAGTATTTT.

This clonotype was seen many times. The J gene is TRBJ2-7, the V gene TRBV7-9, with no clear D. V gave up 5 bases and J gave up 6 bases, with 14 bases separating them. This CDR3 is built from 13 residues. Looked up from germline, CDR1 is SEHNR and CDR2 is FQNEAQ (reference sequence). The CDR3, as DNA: TGTGCCAGCAGCCCGATCCCGGGCGGCGAGCAGTACTTC. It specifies CASSPIPGGEQYF.

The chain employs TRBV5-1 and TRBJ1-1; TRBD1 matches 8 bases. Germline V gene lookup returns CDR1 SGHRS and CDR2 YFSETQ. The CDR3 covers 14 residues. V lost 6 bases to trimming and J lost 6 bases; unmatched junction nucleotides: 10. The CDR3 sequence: CASNLGQGGPEAFF. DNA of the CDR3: TGCGCCAGCAACCTTGGACAGGGAGGACCTGAAGCTTTCTTT. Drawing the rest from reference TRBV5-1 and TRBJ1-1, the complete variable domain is KAGVTQTPRYLIKTRGQQVTLSCSPISGHRSVSWYQQTPGQGLQFLFEYFSETQRNKGNFPGRFSGRQFSNSRSEMNVSTLELGDSALYLCASNLGQGGPEAFFGQGTRLTVV.

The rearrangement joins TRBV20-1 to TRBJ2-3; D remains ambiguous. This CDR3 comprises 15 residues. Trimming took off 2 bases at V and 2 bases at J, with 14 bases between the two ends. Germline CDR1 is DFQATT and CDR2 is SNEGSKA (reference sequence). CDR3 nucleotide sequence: TGCAGTGCTAGATCATACCTCATTCACACAGATACGCAGTATTTT. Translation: CSARSYLIHTDTQYF.